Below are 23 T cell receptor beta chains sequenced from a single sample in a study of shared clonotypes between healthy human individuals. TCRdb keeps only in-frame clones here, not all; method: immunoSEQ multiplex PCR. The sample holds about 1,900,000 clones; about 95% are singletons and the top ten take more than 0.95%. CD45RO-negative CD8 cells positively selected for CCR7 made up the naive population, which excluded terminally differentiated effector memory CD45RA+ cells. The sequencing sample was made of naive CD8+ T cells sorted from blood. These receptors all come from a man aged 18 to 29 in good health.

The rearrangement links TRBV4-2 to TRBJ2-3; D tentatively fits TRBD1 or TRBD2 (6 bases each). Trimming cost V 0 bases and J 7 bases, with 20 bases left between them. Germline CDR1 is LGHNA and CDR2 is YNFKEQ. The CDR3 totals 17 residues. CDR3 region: CASSQDLRGEGLNTQYF. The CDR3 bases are TGTGCCAGCAGCCAAGATCTTAGGGGGGAAGGTCTGAATACGCAGTATTTT.

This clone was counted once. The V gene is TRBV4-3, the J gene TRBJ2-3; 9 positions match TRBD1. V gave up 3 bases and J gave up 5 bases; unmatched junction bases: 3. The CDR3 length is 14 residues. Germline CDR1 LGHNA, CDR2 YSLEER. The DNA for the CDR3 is TGCGCCAGCAGCCAGAGACAGGGGGGAGATACGCAGTATTTT. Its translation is CASSQRQGGDTQYF.

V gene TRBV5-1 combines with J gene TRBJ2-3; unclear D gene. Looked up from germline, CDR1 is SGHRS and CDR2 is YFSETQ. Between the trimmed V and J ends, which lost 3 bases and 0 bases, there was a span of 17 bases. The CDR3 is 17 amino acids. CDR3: CASSWSSAAYSTDTQYF. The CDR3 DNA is TGCGCCAGCAGCTGGTCCTCCGCGGCTTACAGCACAGATACGCAGTATTTT.

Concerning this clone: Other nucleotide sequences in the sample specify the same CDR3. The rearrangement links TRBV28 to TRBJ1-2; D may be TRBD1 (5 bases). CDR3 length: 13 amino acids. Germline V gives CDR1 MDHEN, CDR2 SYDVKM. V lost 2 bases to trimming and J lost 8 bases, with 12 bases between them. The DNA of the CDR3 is TGTGCCAGCAGTTTACAGGGCGCCGGGGGCTACACCTTC. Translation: CASSLQGAGGYTF.

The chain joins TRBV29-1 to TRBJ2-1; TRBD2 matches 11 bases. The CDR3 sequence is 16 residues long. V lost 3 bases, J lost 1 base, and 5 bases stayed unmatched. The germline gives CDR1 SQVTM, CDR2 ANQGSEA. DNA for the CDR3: TGCAGCGTTGACGCCCTAGCGGGGGGATCCTACAATGAGCAGTTCTTC. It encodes CSVDALAGGSYNEQFF.

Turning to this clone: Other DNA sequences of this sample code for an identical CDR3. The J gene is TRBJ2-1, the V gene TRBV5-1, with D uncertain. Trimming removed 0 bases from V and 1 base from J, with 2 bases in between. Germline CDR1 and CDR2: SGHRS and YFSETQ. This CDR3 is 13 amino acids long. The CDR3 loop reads CASSLGSYNEQFF. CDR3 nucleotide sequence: TGCGCCAGCAGCTTGGGATCCTACAATGAGCAGTTCTTC.

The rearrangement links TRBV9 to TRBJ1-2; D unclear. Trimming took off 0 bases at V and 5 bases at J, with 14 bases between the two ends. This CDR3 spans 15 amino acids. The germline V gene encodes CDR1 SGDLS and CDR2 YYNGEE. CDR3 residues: CASSVAGTFGYGYTF. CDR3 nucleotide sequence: TGTGCCAGCAGCGTAGCAGGTACCTTTGGGTATGGCTACACCTTC. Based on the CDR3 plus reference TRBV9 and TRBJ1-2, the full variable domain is DSGVTQTPKHLITATGQRVTLRCSPRSGDLSVYWYQQSLDQGLQFLIQYYNGEERAKGNILERFSAQQFPDLHSELNLSSLELGDSALYFCASSVAGTFGYGYTFGSGTRLTVV.

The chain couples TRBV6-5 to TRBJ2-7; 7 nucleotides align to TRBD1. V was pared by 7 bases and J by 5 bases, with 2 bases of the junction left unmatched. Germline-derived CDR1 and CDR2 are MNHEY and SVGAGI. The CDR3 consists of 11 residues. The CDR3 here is CASNTGDEQYF. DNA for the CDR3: TGTGCCAGCAATACAGGGGACGAGCAGTACTTC.

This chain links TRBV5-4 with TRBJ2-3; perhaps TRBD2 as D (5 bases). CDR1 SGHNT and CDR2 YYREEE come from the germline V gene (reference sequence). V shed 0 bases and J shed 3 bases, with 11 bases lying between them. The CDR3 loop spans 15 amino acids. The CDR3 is CASSLELVGTDTQYF. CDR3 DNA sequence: TGTGCCAGCAGCTTGGAACTAGTCGGGACAGATACGCAGTATTTT.

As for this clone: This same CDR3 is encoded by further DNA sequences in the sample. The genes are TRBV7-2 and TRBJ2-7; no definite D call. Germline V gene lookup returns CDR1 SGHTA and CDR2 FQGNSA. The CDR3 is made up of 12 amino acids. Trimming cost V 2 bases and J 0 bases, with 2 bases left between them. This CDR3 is CASSLTSYEQYF. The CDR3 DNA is TGTGCCAGCAGCTTAACCTCCTACGAGCAGTACTTC. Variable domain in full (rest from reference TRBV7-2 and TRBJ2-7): GAGVSQSPSNKVTEKGKDVELRCDPISGHTALYWYRQSLGQGLEFLIYFQGNSAPDKSGLPSDRFSAERTGGSVSTLTIQRTQQEDSAVYLCASSLTSYEQYFGPGTRLTVT.

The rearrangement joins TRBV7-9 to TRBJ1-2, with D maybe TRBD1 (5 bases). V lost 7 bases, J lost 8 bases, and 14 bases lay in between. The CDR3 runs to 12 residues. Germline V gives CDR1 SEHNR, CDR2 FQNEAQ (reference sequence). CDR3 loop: CASKGTERGYTF. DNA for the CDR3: TGTGCCAGCAAGGGGACCGAGCGAGGCTACACCTTC.

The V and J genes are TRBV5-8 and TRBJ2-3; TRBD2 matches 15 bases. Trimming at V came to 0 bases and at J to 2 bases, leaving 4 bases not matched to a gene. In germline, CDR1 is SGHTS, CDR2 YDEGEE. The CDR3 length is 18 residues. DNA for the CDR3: TGTGCCAGCAGCTTGGGGACTAGCGGGGGGGAACCCACAGATACGCAGTATTTT. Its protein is CASSLGTSGGEPTDTQYF.

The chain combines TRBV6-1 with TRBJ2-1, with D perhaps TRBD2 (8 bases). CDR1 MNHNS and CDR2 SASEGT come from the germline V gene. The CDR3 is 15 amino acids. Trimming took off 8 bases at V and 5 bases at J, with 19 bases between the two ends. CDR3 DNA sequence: TGTGCCAGCGGACAGGCCCCGGGGGGGAACAATGAGCAGTTCTTC. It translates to CASGQAPGGNNEQFF.

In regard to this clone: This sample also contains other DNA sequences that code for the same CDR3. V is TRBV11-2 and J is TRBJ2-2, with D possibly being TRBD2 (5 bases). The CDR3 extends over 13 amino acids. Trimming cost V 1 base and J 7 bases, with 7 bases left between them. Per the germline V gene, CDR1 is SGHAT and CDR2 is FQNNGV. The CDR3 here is CASSLVGGGELFF. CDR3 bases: TGTGCCAGCAGCTTAGTCGGAGGCGGGGAGCTGTTTTTT. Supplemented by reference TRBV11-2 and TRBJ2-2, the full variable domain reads EAGVAQSPRYKIIEKRQSVAFWCNPISGHATLYWYQQILGQGPKLLIQFQNNGVVDDSQLPKDRFSAERLKGVDSTLKIQPAKLEDSAVYLCASSLVGGGELFFGEGSRLTVL.

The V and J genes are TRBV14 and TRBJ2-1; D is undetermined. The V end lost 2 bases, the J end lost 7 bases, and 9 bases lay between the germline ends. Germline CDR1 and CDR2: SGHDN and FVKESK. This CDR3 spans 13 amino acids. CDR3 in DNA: TGTGCCAGCAGCCAATGGGCGCAGAATGAGCAGTTCTTC. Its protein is CASSQWAQNEQFF.

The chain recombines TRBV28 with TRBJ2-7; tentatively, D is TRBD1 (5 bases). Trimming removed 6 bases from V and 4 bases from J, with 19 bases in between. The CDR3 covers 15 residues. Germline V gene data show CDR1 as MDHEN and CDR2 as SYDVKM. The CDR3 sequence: CASSYPSTEPYEQYF. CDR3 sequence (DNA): TGTGCCAGCAGCTACCCATCGACAGAACCGTACGAGCAGTACTTC.

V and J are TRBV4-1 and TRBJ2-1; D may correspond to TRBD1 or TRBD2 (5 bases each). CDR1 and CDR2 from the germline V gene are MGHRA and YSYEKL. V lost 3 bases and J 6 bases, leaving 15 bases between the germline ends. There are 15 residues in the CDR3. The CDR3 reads CASSQPRDPSNEQFF. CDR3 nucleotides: TGCGCCAGCAGCCAGCCCCGGGACCCCTCCAATGAGCAGTTCTTC.

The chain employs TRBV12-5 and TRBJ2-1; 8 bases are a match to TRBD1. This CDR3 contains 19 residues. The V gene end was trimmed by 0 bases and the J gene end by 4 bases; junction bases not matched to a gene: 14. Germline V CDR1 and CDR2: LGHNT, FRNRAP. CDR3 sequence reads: CASGLVYWTGSVLYNEQFF. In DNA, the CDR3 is TGTGCTAGTGGTTTGGTCTATTGGACAGGGTCAGTATTATACAATGAGCAGTTCTTC.

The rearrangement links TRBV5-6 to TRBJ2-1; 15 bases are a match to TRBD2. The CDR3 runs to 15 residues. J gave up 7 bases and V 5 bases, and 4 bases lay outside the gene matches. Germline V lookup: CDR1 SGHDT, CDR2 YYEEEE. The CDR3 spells CASSSGLAGGNEQFF. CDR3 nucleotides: TGTGCCAGCAGTTCGGGACTAGCGGGAGGAAATGAGCAGTTCTTC.

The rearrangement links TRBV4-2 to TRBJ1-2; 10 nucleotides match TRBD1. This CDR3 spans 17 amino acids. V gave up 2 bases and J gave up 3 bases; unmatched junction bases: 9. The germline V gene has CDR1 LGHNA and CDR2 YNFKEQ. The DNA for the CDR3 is TGTGCCAGCAGCCAAATCGGACAGGGGGGAACGGACTATGGCTACACCTTC. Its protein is CASSQIGQGGTDYGYTF.

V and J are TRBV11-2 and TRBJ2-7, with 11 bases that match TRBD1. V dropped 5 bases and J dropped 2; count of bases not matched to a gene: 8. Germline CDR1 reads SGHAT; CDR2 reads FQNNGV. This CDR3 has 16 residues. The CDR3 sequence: CASSPARGQGAYEQYF. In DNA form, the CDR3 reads TGTGCCAGCAGCCCCGCGCGGGGACAGGGGGCCTACGAGCAGTACTTC.

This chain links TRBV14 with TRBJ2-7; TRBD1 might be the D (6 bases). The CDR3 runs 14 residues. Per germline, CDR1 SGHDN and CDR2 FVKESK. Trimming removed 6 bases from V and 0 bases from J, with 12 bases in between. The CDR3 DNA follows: TGTGCCAGCAGGCCAACAGGGAACTCCTACGAGCAGTACTTC. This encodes CASRPTGNSYEQYF.

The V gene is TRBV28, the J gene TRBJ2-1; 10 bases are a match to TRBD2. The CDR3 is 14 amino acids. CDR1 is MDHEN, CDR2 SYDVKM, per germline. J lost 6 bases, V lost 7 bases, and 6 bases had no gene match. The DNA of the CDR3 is TGTGCCAGCAACCTAGCGGGGGCGACCAATGAGCAGTTCTTC. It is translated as CASNLAGATNEQFF.